Reported below is one T cell receptor beta chain. Donors each provided roughly 10 milliliters of peripheral blood. Total RNA, at least 5 micrograms per sample, came from PBMCs. The authors ran a second PCR of 7 to 11 cycles using a sample-barcoded 5' primer and a J-beta primer mix. Each of the samples gave a minimum of 3 million paired-end reads that contained CDR3. MiXCR, run by TCRdb on the 5' RACE reads, gives a single entry per CDR3 protein. The sample includes approximately 800,000 distinct CDR3 sequences, roughly 25% seen only once; the top ten take 3%. The CDR3 spans 12 residues. V lost 6 bases and J 5 bases, leaving 10 bases between the germline ends. The entry originates in a study of blood T cells in healthy people across ages. The data were also submitted as part of a second study, on T cells of mothers and their children. Turning to that study: Persistent microchimeric T cell clones were sought, and none were detected.

The chain combines TRBV12-3 or TRBV12-4 with TRBJ2-5; D not resolved. Sequencing was performed on blood. The sequence was collected from a boy between 5 and 17 years old in good health. The CDR3 protein is CASRWERETQYF. DNA for the CDR3: TGTGCCAGCAGATGGGAAAGGGAGACCCAGTACTTC.